This paragraph covers one T cell receptor (beta chain) sequence. Its antigen is currently unknown. The repertoire was sequenced with immunoSEQ multiplex PCR; TCRdb's copy has only in-frame clones and lacks some. The sample has about 33,000 clones, roughly nine tenths seen once. This record belongs to a study of OX40 agonist ivuxolimab in advanced cancers. Whole-study context: Ivuxolimab doses were 0.01, 0.1, 0.3, 1.5, 3 or 10 mg/kg every 2 weeks. Among those treated, three patients had partial responses, one with hepatocellular carcinoma and two with cutaneous melanoma.

Study-wide results and caveats: Nonresponders included some who also had low normalized T-cell clonal expansion. Within 6 weeks, CD4+ and CD8+ blood T cells expanded clonally at 0.1 to 3.0 mg/kg.

The source is an adult with an advanced solid tumor such as melanoma, head and neck, liver or kidney cancer. The sequences come from CD4+ or CD8+ T cells sorted from blood, collected in a trial of the OX40 agonist ivuxolimab.

CDR3 protein: CASRVGLAGAGEQYF. The CDR3, as DNA: TGTGCCAGCCGCGTGGGCCTCGCGGGGGCGGGGGAGCAGTACTTC. V is TRBV5-6 and J is TRBJ2-7; a possible D gene is TRBD2 (7 bases). The V gene lost 7 bases and the J gene lost 7 bases, with 24 bases spanning the gap. Germline assignment: CDR1 SGHDT and CDR2 YYEEEE. The CDR3 contains 15 residues. Looking up the rest from reference TRBV5-6 and TRBJ2-7 gives the full variable domain: DAGVTQSPTHLIKTRGQQVTLRCSPKSGHDTVSWYQQALGQGPQFIFQYYEEEERQRGNFPDRFSGHQFPNYSSELNVNALLLGDSALYLCASRVGLAGAGEQYFGPGTRLTVT.